Each of the 22 T cell receptor beta chains below was sequenced from the same sample in a study of shared clonotypes between healthy human individuals. Some clones are missing from TCRdb's copy, which holds only in-frame ones; the method was immunoSEQ multiplex PCR. The table has roughly 1,100,000 clones, around 76% seen once. Sequencing input: memory CD4+ T cells sorted from blood. This sample's subset: CD45RA-negative fraction. The receptors were gathered from a man aged 18 to 29 in good health.

The chain uses TRBV4-3 and TRBJ1-5; maybe TRBD1 (6 bases). The germline V gene has CDR1 LGHNA and CDR2 YSLEER. V gave up 0 bases and J gave up 2 bases, with 11 bases separating them. The CDR3 contains 16 residues. CDR3 loop: CASSQEPAGGNQPQHF. Here the CDR3 DNA reads TGCGCCAGCAGCCAAGAGCCTGCAGGGGGCAATCAGCCCCAGCATTTT.

Concerning this clone itself: The identical CDR3 is also encoded by other nucleotide sequences in the sample. The chain carries TRBV19 and TRBJ2-7, with D hard to call. Germline CDR1 reads LNHDA; CDR2 reads SQIVND (reference sequence). CDR3 size: 13 residues. Trimming stripped 6 bases from V and 0 bases from J, with 9 bases between. The CDR3 loop is CASSIGRSYEQYF. Here the CDR3 DNA reads TGTGCCAGTAGCATTGGACGCTCCTACGAGCAGTACTTC.

This rearrangement joins TRBV5-4 to TRBJ1-6; 7 bases map to TRBD1. V lost 2 bases and J lost 14; bases outside the gene matches: 13. The germline CDR1 and CDR2 sequences are SGHNT and YYREEE (reference sequence). CDR3 length: 15 residues. CDR3 sequence (DNA): TGTGCCAGCAGCTTCGGCGCGGACAGGACGTCTACCCTCCACTTT. It specifies CASSFGADRTSTLHF.

The V and J genes are TRBV6-1 and TRBJ2-7; a weak D match, TRBD2 (5 bases). CDR1 and CDR2 (germline): MNHNS, SASEGT. The CDR3 length is 13 residues. The germline V and J ends were trimmed by 4 bases and 3 bases, with 10 bases remaining between them. CDR3 amino acids: CASSGGQDYEQYF. The CDR3 DNA is TGTGCCAGCAGTGGCGGGCAAGACTACGAGCAGTACTTC.

The chain employs TRBV6-6 and TRBJ2-5; 7 bases fit TRBD1. The CDR3 consists of 15 residues. CDR1 and CDR2 from the germline V gene are MNHNY and SVGAGI (reference sequence). V dropped 5 bases and J dropped 1; count of bases not matched to a gene: 7. Here the CDR3 DNA reads TGTGCCAGCAGTCGCCTTGGACAGGTCCAAGAGACCCAGTACTTC. Its translation is CASSRLGQVQETQYF.

The chain uses TRBV5-1 and TRBJ2-7; D remains ambiguous. The CDR3 runs 16 residues. The V end was cut by 0 bases, the J end by 3 bases, with 16 bases between. Germline CDR1 reads SGHRS; CDR2 reads YFSETQ. CDR3 in DNA: TGCGCCAGCAGCTTGGAAGGGTCGAAGGCCGTCTACGAGCAGTACTTC. It yields the protein CASSLEGSKAVYEQYF.

V gene TRBV9 combines with J gene TRBJ1-1; D not certain. The germline gives CDR1 SGDLS, CDR2 YYNGEE. CDR3 length equals 13 residues. The V gene lost 4 bases and the J gene lost 0 bases, with 7 bases spanning the gap. The chain's CDR3 is CASSRALNTEAFF. DNA for the CDR3: TGTGCCAGCAGCCGCGCTTTGAACACTGAAGCTTTCTTT.

The count of this clone is one. The chain combines TRBV7-9 with TRBJ1-1; D is unresolved. This CDR3 comprises 10 residues. V lost 5 bases to trimming and J lost 8 bases, with 6 bases between them. CDR1 is SEHNR, CDR2 FQNEAQ, per germline (reference sequence). CDR3 nucleotide sequence: TGTGCCAGCAGCCGTAAAGAAGCTTTCTTT. Its translation: CASSRKEAFF.

The J gene is TRBJ2-5, the V gene TRBV6-5; D unclear. V lost 0 bases and J lost 0, with 5 bases in between. The CDR3 runs 14 residues. Germline CDR1 MNHEY, CDR2 SVGAGI. The CDR3 protein is CASSYSNYQETQYF. DNA of the CDR3: TGTGCCAGCAGTTACTCGAACTACCAAGAGACCCAGTACTTC.

The CDR3 here is CASSGTGSVHEQYF. CDR3 in DNA: TGTGCCAGCAGTGGAACAGGGAGTGTCCACGAGCAGTACTTC. The chain is built from TRBV6-5 and TRBJ2-7, with D tentatively TRBD1 (6 bases). V lost 5 bases and J lost 5, with 16 bases in between. Germline CDR1 reads MNHEY; CDR2 reads SVGAGI. The CDR3 loop spans 14 amino acids.

The chain joins TRBV7-2 to TRBJ1-3, with 7 bases fitting TRBD1. The CDR3 spans 18 residues. From germline, CDR1 is SGHTA and CDR2 FQGNSA. Trimming removed 4 bases from V and 0 bases from J; junction bases left unmatched: 12. The CDR3, as DNA: TGTGCCAGCAGCTCAGACAGGGATTGGGCCTTCTCTGGAAACACCATATATTTT. It is translated as CASSSDRDWAFSGNTIYF.

This clone came up a few times. The chain recombines TRBV20-1 with TRBJ1-1; no clear D. Germline CDR1 DFQATT, CDR2 SNEGSKA (reference sequence). CDR3 length: 10 residues. The V end lost 3 bases, the J end lost 3 bases, and 2 bases lay between the germline ends. CDR3 nucleotide sequence: TGCAGTGCTAGCGACACTGAAGCTTTCTTT. This sequence encodes CSASDTEAFF.

This clone was seen once. J is TRBJ1-1 and V is TRBV7-9; tentatively, D is TRBD1 (5 bases). Trimming removed 6 bases from V and 5 bases from J, with 13 bases in between. This CDR3 has 13 amino acids. The germline CDR1 and CDR2 sequences are SEHNR and FQNEAQ (reference sequence). The CDR3 sequence: CASSLLEGTEAFF. The CDR3 DNA sequence: TGTGCCAGCAGTTTACTTGAGGGGACTGAAGCTTTCTTT.

Here the CDR3 DNA reads TGTGCCAGCAGCAAGGACAGGGAACCTTACAATGAGCAGTTCTTC. Translated: CASSKDREPYNEQFF. V and J are TRBV7-2 and TRBJ2-1, with 8 bases lining up with TRBD1. V lost 5 bases to trimming and J lost 4 bases; unmatched junction nucleotides: 7. The CDR3 has 15 residues. CDR1 is SGHTA, CDR2 FQGNSA, per germline.

V and J are TRBV7-9 and TRBJ1-4; D is undetermined. Germline CDR1 is SEHNR and CDR2 is FQNEAQ (reference sequence). V lost 0 bases to trimming and J lost 0 bases, with 14 bases between them. The CDR3 consists of 18 residues. In DNA form, the CDR3 reads TGTGCCAGCAGCTTAGCTGTCGGAGGGTTTGCAACTAATGAAAAACTGTTTTTT. It translates to CASSLAVGGFATNEKLFF.

The V gene is TRBV5-6, the J gene TRBJ2-5, with a possible D match to TRBD1 (6 bases). The germline CDR1 and CDR2 sequences are SGHDT and YYEEEE. V gave up 4 bases and J gave up 7 bases, with 14 bases separating them. The CDR3 extends over 13 amino acids. The CDR3 protein is CASSTGQQRTQYF. The CDR3 nucleotides are TGTGCCAGCAGCACCGGACAGCAAAGGACCCAGTACTTC.

The chain joins TRBV7-8 to TRBJ2-7; possible D gene TRBD2, 7 bases. This CDR3 contains 15 residues. Germline V gives CDR1 SGHVS, CDR2 FQNEAQ. The V end lost 1 base, the J end lost 0 bases, and 10 bases lay between the germline ends. Here the CDR3 reads CASSLGAGASYEQYF. In nucleotides, the CDR3 is TGTGCCAGCAGCTTAGGGGCGGGGGCCTCCTACGAGCAGTACTTC.

On this clone itself: A much larger clone sits a single nucleotide away, making a read error possible. The rearrangement joins TRBV28 to TRBJ1-1; the D gene is possibly TRBD1 (5 bases). Deletions cut 2 bases from V and 1 base from J, with 5 bases between. The CDR3 extends over 13 amino acids. Germline-derived CDR1 and CDR2 are MDHEN and SYDVKM. This CDR3 is CASSLQGNTEAFF. CDR3 DNA: TGTGCCAGCAGTTTACAGGGGAACACTGAAGCTTTCTTT.

The chain is built from TRBV5-5 and TRBJ1-2; 7 nucleotides match TRBD1. Unmatched junction bases numbered 3, after V lost 4 bases and J lost 6 bases. Germline CDR1 SGHKS, CDR2 YYEKEE (reference sequence). The CDR3 covers 12 residues. In nucleotides, the CDR3 is TGTGCCAGCAGCCAGGGGACAGATGGCTACACCTTC. This translates into CASSQGTDGYTF.

This rearrangement joins TRBV2 to TRBJ1-5; D is possibly TRBD1 (5 bases). This CDR3 is built from 13 residues. Trimming took 9 bases from V and 9 from J, leaving 18 bases between them. The germline V gene has CDR1 SNHLY and CDR2 FYNNEI. CDR3 sequence reads: CASGGRDFLPQHF. The CDR3, as DNA: TGTGCCAGTGGGGGACGGGATTTTCTGCCCCAGCATTTT.

The rearrangement uses TRBV2 and TRBJ2-7; 10 bases fit TRBD1. With 10 bases clipped from V and 3 bases from J, the junction kept 6 bases outside the gene matches. Germline V gene sequence: CDR1 SNHLY, CDR2 FYNNEI. The CDR3 extends over 13 amino acids. CDR3 region: CATHRDRGYEQYF. In DNA, the CDR3 is TGTGCCACCCACCGGGACAGGGGCTACGAGCAGTACTTC.

This chain links TRBV5-1 with TRBJ1-2; possible D gene TRBD1, 6 bases. CDR1 is SGHRS, CDR2 YFSETQ, per germline. The CDR3 is made up of 15 amino acids. V lost 4 bases to trimming and J lost 6 bases, with 19 bases between them. The CDR3 is CASSVYTTGTDGYTF. CDR3 in DNA: TGCGCCAGCAGCGTGTATACTACAGGGACCGATGGCTACACCTTC.